This record concerns one TCR beta chain sequence. The antigen is undetermined. These data belong to a study of shared clonotypes between healthy human individuals. General study findings and limits: The expectation was that sequencing depth would affect clonotype sharing among donors. The study sampled only blood, and tissue repertoires likely differ. Roughly 5% of naive CD4 clonotypes were common to a few donors.

Original data processing: Junction-only immunoSEQ sequences carried no quality scores, so filtering differed. Assay: immunoSEQ multiplex PCR; the TCRdb copy retains only in-frame clones and omits some. From that table come the V and J calls and clone size; the DNA was used to work out D and trimming. The sample records over 2 million clones, 95% being singletons. Sequencing was done on a sample of naive CD4+ T cells sorted from blood. As for subset: CD45RA+ positively selected. This clonotype was sampled from a man between 18 and 29 years old in good health.

CDR3 coding DNA: TGTGCCAGCAGCTTAGGAGGGTACACCTATAATTCACCCCTCCACTTT. This codes for CASSLGGYTYNSPLHF. V is TRBV11-2 and J is TRBJ1-6; D ambiguous. V lost 1 base, J lost 2 bases, and 9 bases lay in between. Germline V CDR1 and CDR2: SGHAT, FQNNGV. The CDR3 sequence is 16 residues long.